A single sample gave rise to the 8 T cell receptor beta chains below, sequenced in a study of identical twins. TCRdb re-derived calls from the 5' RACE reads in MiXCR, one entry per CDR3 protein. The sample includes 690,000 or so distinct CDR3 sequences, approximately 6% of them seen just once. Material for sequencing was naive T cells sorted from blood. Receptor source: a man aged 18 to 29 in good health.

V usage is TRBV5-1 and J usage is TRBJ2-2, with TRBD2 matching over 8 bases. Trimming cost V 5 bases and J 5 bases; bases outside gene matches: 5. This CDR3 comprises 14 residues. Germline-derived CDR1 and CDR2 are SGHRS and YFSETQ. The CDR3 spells CASRPGGRTGELFF. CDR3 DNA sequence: TGCGCCAGCAGGCCGGGGGGGAGGACCGGGGAGCTGTTTTTT.

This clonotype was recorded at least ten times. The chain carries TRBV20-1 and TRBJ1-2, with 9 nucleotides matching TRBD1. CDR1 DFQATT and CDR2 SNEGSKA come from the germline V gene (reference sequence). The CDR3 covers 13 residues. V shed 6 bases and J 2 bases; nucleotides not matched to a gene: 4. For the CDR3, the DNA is TGCAGTGCCACCGGGACAGGGAACTATGGCTACACCTTC. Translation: CSATGTGNYGYTF.

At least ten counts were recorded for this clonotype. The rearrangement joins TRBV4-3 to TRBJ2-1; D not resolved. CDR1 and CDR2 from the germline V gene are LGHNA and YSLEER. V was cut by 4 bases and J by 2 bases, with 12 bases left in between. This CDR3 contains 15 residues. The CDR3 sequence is CASSREVGTYNEQFF. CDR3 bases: TGCGCCAGCAGCCGAGAGGTTGGGACCTACAATGAGCAGTTCTTC.

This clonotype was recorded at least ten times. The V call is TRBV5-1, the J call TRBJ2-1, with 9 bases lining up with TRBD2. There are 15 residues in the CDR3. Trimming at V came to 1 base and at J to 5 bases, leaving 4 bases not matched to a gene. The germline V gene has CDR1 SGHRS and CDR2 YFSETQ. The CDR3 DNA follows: TGCGCCAGCAGCTTGAGACGCGGGAGGGACAATGAGCAGTTCTTC. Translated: CASSLRRGRDNEQFF.

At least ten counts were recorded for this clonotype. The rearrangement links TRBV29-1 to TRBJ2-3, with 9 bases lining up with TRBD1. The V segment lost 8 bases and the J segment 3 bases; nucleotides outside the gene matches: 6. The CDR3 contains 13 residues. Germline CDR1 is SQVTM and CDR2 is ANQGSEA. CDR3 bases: TGCAGCTCCGGGACAGGGCCTACAGATACGCAGTATTTT. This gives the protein CSSGTGPTDTQYF.

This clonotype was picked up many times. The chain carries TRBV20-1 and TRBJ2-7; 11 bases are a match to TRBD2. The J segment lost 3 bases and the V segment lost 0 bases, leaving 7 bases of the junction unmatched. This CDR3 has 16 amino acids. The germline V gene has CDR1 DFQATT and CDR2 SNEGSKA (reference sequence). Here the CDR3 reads CSARDSKLAGVYEQYF. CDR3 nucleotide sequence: TGCAGTGCTAGAGATTCAAAACTAGCGGGAGTCTACGAGCAGTACTTC.

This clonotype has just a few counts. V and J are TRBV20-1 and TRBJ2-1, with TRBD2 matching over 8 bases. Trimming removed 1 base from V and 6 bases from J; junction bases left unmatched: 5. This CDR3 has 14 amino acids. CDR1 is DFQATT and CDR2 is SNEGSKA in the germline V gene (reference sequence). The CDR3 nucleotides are TGCAGTGCTAGAGCGGGAGGGCCGGCCAATGAGCAGTTCTTC. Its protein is CSARAGGPANEQFF.

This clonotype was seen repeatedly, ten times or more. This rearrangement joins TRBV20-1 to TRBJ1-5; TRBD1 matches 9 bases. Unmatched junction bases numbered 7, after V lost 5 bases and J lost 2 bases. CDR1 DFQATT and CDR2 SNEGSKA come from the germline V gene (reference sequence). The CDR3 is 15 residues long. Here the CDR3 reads CSARETGGGNQPQHF. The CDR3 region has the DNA TGCAGTGCTCGGGAGACAGGGGGAGGCAATCAGCCCCAGCATTTT.